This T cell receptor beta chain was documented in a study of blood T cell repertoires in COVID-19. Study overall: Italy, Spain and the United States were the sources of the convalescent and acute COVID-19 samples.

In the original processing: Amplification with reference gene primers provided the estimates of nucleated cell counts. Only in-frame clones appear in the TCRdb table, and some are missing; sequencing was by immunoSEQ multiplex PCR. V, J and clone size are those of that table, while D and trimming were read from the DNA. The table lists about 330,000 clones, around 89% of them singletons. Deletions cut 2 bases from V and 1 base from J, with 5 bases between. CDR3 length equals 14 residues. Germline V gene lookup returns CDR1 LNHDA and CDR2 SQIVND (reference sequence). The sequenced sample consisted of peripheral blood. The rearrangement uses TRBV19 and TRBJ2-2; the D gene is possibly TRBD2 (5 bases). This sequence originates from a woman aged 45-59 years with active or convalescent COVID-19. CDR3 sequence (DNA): TGTGCCAGTAGTATACGGGGGAACACCGGGGAGCTGTTTTTT. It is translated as CASSIRGNTGELFF. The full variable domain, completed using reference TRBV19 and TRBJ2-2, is DGGITQSPKYLFRKEGQNVTLSCEQNLNHDAMYWYRQDPGQGLRLIYYSQIVNDFQKGDIAEGYSVSREKKESFPLTVTSAQKNPTAFYLCASSIRGNTGELFFGEGSRLTVL.